The source of this TCR beta chain is a study of T cells after yellow fever vaccination. Study-wide findings and caveats: Abundant contaminating clonotypes from the bulk population could appear in FACS-sorted repertoires. Weaker overall, the secondary response nonetheless peaked faster (day 5 versus 15).

CDR3 length: 14 amino acids. V was clipped by 2 bases and J by 9 bases, with 11 bases between them. Germline V gene data show CDR1 as SEHNR and CDR2 as FQNEAQ (reference sequence). This clonotype was seen only a few times. The antigen remains undetermined. TCRdb recomputed calls from the 5' RACE reads with MiXCR, one row per CDR3 protein. The data contain around 320,000 distinct CDR3 sequences, 4% to 5.5% of them seen just once; the ten biggest clones take up just under 20%. The TCR originated in a man between 18 and 35 years old who received the YFV17D yellow fever vaccine. The chain is built from TRBV7-9 and TRBJ1-6; D ambiguous. Sample: PBMCs, taken 15 days after the yellow fever booster vaccination. The CDR3 DNA sequence: TGTGCCAGCAGCTTAAACCCTTTGGGTTCACCCCTCCACTTT. Translating gives CASSLNPLGSPLHF.